This TCR beta chain was recorded in a study of tumor and adjacent non-tumor tissue in lung cancer (dated by TCRdb to the late 2010s). For the wider study: Patients with adenocarcinoma (about twelve), squamous cell carcinoma (2) and small cell lung cancer (1) were included in the cohort. The 15 enrolled patients, of whom 10 were men and 5 were women, were aged roughly 30 to 85 years and were diagnosed with TNM stage I to III disease. In total, sequencing yielded some 130 million productive TCRbeta reads, which works out to an average of approximately 4.1 million reads per sample. Using bulk TCRbeta repertoires from some 16 lung cancer patients, the study set lung tumor tissue side by side with matched distant non-tumor lung tissue. For each patient, one tumor sample and one normal lung sample were taken, giving under 35 paired specimens that underwent TCRbeta CDR3 sequencing.

Results and caveats for the whole study, not just this receptor: The methods do not name the sequencing platform or mention unique molecular identifiers. Significantly higher TCR diversity was found in younger patients, and higher tumor TCR diversity was associated with shorter overall and disease-free survival. With only about 14 patients in the cohort, the authors noted that larger samples and more detailed clinical data are needed. Tumor tissue showed significantly higher TCR diversity (inverse Simpson) than normal lung tissue, at roughly 430 vs 170 (P = 0.0075, Mann-Whitney U test). The top 100 clones accounted for a significantly larger cumulative portion of the repertoire in normal lung than in tumor tissue. Peripheral blood was not sequenced, so blood TCRbeta repertoires were not examined in the lung cancer patients of the study.

The library was prepared using multiplex PCR. Instrument used: Illumina HiSeq 2500. TCRbeta libraries were built by three rounds of nested PCR using primers (Table S4), following protocols modified from ARM-PCR. Before sequencing, PCR products of 200-500 bp were excised from the gel and purified with the QIAquick gel extraction kit. For the original study's pipeline: Reads were cleaned with Trimmomatic, merged with FLASH into complete CDR3 sequences, and assigned to V(D)J germline segments with MiTCR. VDJtools was used to compute clonal diversity as the inverse Simpson's index. In-frame sequences without a premature stop codon were defined as productive reads. In-frame beta chains were kept once TCRdb had trimmed the public reads at Q25 with fastp and called clones with MiXCR. Here each entry gathers all rows of one CDR3 protein and keeps the most common genes and DNA. TCRdb, not the authors, supplied the V and J calls. This sample is represented by approximately 120,000 distinct CDR3 sequences; roughly 64% of them were singletons. Clones ranked in the top ten supply roughly 12% of the sample.

Details on this clonotype: Its antigen has not been determined. No much larger clonotype is one base removed from it; base qualities were not supplied.

RNA was isolated from bulk unsorted tissue, and RNA quality was assessed with a NanoDrop ND-1000 and an Agilent 2100. Newly diagnosed lung cancer patients without prior chemotherapy who had been admitted for thoracic surgery in China between August and November 2014 were enrolled as donors. Patients who had received previous radiotherapy or chemotherapy, or who had another concurrent cancer, were excluded from the study. Surgical tissue pieces of about 1-2.2 cm3 were preserved in RNAlater solution and stored at -80 °C until use. Cut back by 10 bases and 5 bases, the V and J ends lie 20 bases apart. CDR1 SGHAT and CDR2 FQNNGV were looked up in the germline V gene. Taken from cysteine to phenylalanine, the CDR3 has 15 residues. Solely the CDR3 DNA is kept, with 45 bases framed from the first base.

The rearrangement combines TRBV11-2 with TRBJ2-2; tentative D gene TRBD2, with 6 bases matching. The receptor was derived from a man aged 25-45 years with non-small cell lung cancer. The sample comprised lung tumor tissue. The DNA sequence is as follows: TGTGCCAACTGCTTAGGAGGGGCGCGGACCGGGGAGCTGTTTTTT. Its product reads: CANCLGGARTGELFF.